This passage covers 2 T cell receptor beta chains from one sample sequenced in a study of cytomegalovirus exposure and HLA in healthy donors. Vbeta (60) and Jbeta (13) primers were used in the PCR. Measured with immunoSEQ multiplex PCR; TCRdb has only the in-frame clones, and not every one. This repertoire shows around 200,000 clones, roughly four fifths found once; its top ten account for approximately 2.1%. Sequenced input: PBMCs. Receptor source: a man aged 30 to 39 in good health and CMV-seronegative.

The chain joins TRBV7-9 to TRBJ2-7, with 14 bases that match TRBD2. Germline CDR1 SEHNR, CDR2 FQNEAQ (reference sequence). The CDR3 contains 16 residues. V lost 1 base and J lost 3; bases outside the gene matches: 2. The DNA for the CDR3 is TGTGCCAGCAGCTTAGGACTAGCGGGAGGGGTCTACGAGCAGTACTTC. Translation gives CASSLGLAGGVYEQYF.

The chain uses TRBV19 and TRBJ1-3; 8 bases are shared with TRBD1. Germline trimming cut 6 bases from V and 0 bases from J; bases unmatched to any gene: 4. CDR3 length equals 15 residues. CDR1 and CDR2 (germline): LNHDA, SQIVND (reference sequence). CDR3 sequence: CASSRTGPSGNTIYF. CDR3 nucleotides: TGTGCCAGTAGCCGGACAGGGCCCTCTGGAAACACCATATATTTT. Drawing the rest from reference TRBV19 and TRBJ1-3, the complete variable domain is DGGITQSPKYLFRKEGQNVTLSCEQNLNHDAMYWYRQDPGQGLRLIYYSQIVNDFQKGDIAEGYSVSREKKESFPLTVTSAQKNPTAFYLCASSRTGPSGNTIYFGEGSWLTVV.